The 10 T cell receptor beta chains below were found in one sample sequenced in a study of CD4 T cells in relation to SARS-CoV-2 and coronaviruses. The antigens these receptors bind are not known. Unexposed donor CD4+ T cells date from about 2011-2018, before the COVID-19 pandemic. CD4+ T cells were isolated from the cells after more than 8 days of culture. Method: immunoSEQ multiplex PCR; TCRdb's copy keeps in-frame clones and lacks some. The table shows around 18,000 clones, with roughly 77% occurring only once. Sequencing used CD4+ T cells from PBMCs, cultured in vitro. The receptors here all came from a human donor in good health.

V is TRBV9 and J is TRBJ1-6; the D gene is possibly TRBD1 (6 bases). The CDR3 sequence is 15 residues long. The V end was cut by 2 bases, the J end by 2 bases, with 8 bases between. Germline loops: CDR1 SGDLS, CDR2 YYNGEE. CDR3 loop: CASSVRGTYNSPLHF. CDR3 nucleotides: TGTGCCAGCAGCGTTAGGGGGACCTATAATTCACCCCTCCACTTT. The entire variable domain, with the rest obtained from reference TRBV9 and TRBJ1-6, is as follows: DSGVTQTPKHLITATGQRVTLRCSPRSGDLSVYWYQQSLDQGLQFLIQYYNGEERAKGNILERFSAQQFPDLHSELNLSSLELGDSALYFCASSVRGTYNSPLHFGNGTRLTVT.

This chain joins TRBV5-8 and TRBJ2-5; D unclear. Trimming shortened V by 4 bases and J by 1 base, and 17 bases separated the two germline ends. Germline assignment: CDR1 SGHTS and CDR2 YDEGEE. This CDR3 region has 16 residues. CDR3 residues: CASSAEVNRPQETQYF. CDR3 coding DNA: TGTGCCAGCAGCGCTGAGGTAAATCGGCCCCAAGAGACCCAGTACTTC. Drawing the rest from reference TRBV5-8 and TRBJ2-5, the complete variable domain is EAGVTQSPTHLIKTRGQQATLRCSPISGHTSVYWYQQALGLGLQFLLWYDEGEERNRGNFPPRFSGRQFPNYSSELNVNALELEDSALYLCASSAEVNRPQETQYFGPGTRLLVL.

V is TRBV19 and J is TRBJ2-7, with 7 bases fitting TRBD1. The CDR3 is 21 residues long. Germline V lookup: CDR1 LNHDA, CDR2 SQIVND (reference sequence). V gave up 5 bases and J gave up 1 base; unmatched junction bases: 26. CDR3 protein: CASSFHPTTIPGQRVSYEQYF. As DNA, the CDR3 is TGTGCCAGTAGTTTTCACCCTACCACAATTCCGGGACAGAGGGTATCCTACGAGCAGTACTTC.

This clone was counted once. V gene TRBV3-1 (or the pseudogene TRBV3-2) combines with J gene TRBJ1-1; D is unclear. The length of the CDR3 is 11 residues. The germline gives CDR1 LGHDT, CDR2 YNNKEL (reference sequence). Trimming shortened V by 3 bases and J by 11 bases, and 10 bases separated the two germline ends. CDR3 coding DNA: TGTGCCAGCAGCCACACCGGTGGGGCTTTCTTT. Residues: CASSHTGGAFF.

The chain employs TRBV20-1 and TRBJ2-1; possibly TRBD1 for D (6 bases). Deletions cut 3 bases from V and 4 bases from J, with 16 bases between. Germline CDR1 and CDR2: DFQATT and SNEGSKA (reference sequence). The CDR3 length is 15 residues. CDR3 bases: TGCAGTGCTAGTATTACGGCAGGGGATTACAATGAGCAGTTCTTC. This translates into CSASITAGDYNEQFF.

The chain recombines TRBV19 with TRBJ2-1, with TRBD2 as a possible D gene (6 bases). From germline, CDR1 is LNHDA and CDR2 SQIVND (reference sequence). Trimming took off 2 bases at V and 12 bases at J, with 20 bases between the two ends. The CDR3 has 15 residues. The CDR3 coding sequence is TGTGCCAGTAGTATAACCGGGAGCAAACACCAGCTGCAGTTCTTC. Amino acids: CASSITGSKHQLQFF.

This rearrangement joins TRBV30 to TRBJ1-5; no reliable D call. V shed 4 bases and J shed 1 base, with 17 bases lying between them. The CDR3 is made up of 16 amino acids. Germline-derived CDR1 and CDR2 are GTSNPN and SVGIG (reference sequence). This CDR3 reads CAWKEEAGRSNQPQHF. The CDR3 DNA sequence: TGTGCCTGGAAAGAGGAGGCAGGACGAAGCAATCAGCCCCAGCATTTT.

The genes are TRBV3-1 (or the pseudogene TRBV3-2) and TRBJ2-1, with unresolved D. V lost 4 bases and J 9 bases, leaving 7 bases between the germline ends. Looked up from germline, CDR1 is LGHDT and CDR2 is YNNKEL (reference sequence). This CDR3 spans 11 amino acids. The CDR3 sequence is CASSLLIEQFF. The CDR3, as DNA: TGTGCCAGCAGCCTATTGATTGAGCAGTTCTTC.

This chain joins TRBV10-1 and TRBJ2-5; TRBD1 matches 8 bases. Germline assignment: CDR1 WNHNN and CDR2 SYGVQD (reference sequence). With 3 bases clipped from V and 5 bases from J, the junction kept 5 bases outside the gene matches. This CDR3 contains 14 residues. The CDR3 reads CASSDQGARETQYF. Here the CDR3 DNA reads TGCGCCAGCAGTGACCAGGGGGCGCGGGAGACCCAGTACTTC.

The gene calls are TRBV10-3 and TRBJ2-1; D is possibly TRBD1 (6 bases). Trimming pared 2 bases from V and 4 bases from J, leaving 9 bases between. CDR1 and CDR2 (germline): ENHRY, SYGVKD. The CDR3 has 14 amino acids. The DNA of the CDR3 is TGTGCCATCAGTGAGACAGGGTATTACAATGAGCAGTTCTTC. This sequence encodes CAISETGYYNEQFF.